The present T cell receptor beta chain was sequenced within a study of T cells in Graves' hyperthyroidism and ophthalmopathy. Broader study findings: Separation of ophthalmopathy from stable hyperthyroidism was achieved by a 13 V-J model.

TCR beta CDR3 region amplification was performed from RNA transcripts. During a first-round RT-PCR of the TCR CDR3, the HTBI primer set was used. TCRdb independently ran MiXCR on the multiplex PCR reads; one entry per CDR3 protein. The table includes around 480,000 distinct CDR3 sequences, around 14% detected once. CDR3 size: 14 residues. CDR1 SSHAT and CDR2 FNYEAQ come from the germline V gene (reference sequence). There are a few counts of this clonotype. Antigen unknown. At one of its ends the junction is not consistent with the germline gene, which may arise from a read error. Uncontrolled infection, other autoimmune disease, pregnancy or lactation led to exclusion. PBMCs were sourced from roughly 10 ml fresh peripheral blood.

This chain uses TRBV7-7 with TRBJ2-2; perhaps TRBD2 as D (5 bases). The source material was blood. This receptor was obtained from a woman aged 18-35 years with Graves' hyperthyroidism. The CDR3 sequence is CASSSGLHTGELFF. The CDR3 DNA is TGTGCTAGCAGCTCAGGACTGCACACCGGGGAGCTGTTTTTT.